This T cell receptor beta chain was identified in a study of T cell responses to AZD1222 COVID-19 vaccine. Findings and caveats of the study: Of the AZD1222 recipients, only five or six were seropositive at baseline. Reportedly, nearly half of unique spike TCRs recognized epitopes outside B.1.351/B.1.1.7 mutations. Along spike, vaccine-associated CD4 TCRs were found throughout, with dominance at 160-218 and 743-854.

In the case of this clone: The antigen remains undetermined.

The method was immunoSEQ multiplex PCR; TCRdb's version includes in-frame clones alone and lacks a portion of them. The sample lists 160,000 or so clones, just over 90% occurring once. The CDR3 length is 12 residues. V gave up 5 bases and J gave up 2 bases, with 7 bases separating them. CDR1 and CDR2 from the germline V gene are SGHNT and YYREEE (reference sequence). This specimen consisted of peripheral blood, obtained 28 days after the second AZD1222 dose. J is TRBJ1-1 and V is TRBV5-4; no definite D call. The receptor's source is an adult who received the AZD1222 COVID-19 vaccine. The CDR3 here is CASSVGNTEAFF. The DNA of the CDR3 is TGTGCCAGCAGTGTGGGCAACACTGAAGCTTTCTTT.